This T cell receptor beta chain was sequenced in a study of blood T cells in healthy people across ages (dated by TCRdb to the mid-2010s). With respect to the entire study: In model experiments, template switching captured roughly one uniquely barcoded TCR beta cDNA molecule for every two T cells. The donors were split into four age groups: young (average around 15 years), middle-aged (over 35), aged (more than 60) and long-lived (about 74). Two additional independent replicas of 1 million unique cDNA reads from the same blood draw were analyzed for two donors (one aged 18 to 30 and one aged 80 or older). To avoid experimental bias, donors of different ages were distributed randomly across sequencing lanes. Age-related changes in TCR beta repertoire diversity were measured in the study by deep sequencing normalized with unique cDNA molecular identifiers.

The donors were roughly 38 Caucasian individuals from Russia, aged roughly 6 to 100 years, who were systemically healthy. Each donor gave 8 to 10 milliliters of peripheral blood, collected into EDTA-treated Vacutainer tubes. Ficoll-Paque density-gradient centrifugation was used to isolate PBMCs, with at least 7 million per sample. Trizol reagent was used to extract total RNA from the PBMCs, yielding at least 6 micrograms per sample. The percentages of naive CD45RAhigh/CD27high T cells were determined by flow cytometry on a PBMC aliquot from every donor. This clonotype turned up a few times. It has no known antigen specificity. One base away there is no much larger clone; base qualities are not given. Libraries were constructed by 5' RACE. Instrument used: Illumina HiSeq 2500. A second PCR of roughly 7 to 11 cycles was run with a J-beta primer mix and a sample-barcoded 5' primer. A unique molecular identifier was introduced onto each TCR beta cDNA molecule by a template-switch 5' adaptor carrying 12 random nucleotides. Each sample yielded at least 3 million CDR3-containing paired-end reads. All of the RNA was converted into first-strand cDNA using the Mint cDNA synthesis kit, with a TRBC-specific oligonucleotide serving as the primer. All cDNA was treated with uracil-DNA glycosylase and then went through a first 18-cycle PCR with the universal primers M1SS and BC2_uni_R. Turning to the authors' computational methods: For normalization, 1 million high-quality reads were randomly selected from each sample, with every read carrying a distinct molecular identifier. Reads with shared molecular identifiers were discarded instead of being binned into consensus sequences. MiTCR, with a Q25 quality threshold and the strictest error-elimination algorithm, was used for CDR3 identification, clonotype clustering and error correction. A nonparametric unseen species model with Euler transformation was used to estimate lower-bound total TCR beta diversity. Starting from the raw public reads, TCRdb applied fastp trimming at Q25, assembled clones with MiXCR and retained in-frame beta chains. Each CDR3 protein gets just one entry, which takes the most common genes and DNA from the rows behind it. None of the V and J calls come from the authors' own analysis; TCRdb made them. Present in this sample are around 1.1 million distinct CDR3 sequences, 35% to 45% of which were seen just once. 13% of the sample is held by the ten biggest clonotypes.

The CDR3, from cysteine to phenylalanine, totals 15 residues. The kept DNA is CDR3 alone, 45 bases in frame from the first base. For CDR1 and CDR2, the germline V gene (reference sequence) lists DFQATT and SNEGSKA. At the junction V is shortened by 2 bases and J by 4 bases, with 18 bases in between. Study-wide conclusions, independent of this receptor: Estimates of total diversity from one million sequenced T cells were regarded as lower bounds and underestimates. Conclusive comparison of naive and antigen-experienced compartments was prevented by the profiling of bulk unsorted PBMCs. Compared with the aged group, the long-lived group had more naive CD4+ T cells, fewer expanded clones and increased TCR diversity, suggesting age selection. Observed TCR beta diversity per million T cells fell roughly linearly with age, and a significant reduction was already apparent by age roughly 40. A strong correlation was found between observed TCR beta diversity and the percentage of naive T cells measured by flow cytometry. Because the CMV infection status of the donors was unknown, age-related changes in expanded clonotypes may potentially have been confounded.

The clonotype comes from a man aged 18 to 30 in good health. The sequenced sample was blood. The rearranged chain carries TRBV20-1 and TRBJ2-7, with the D gene too uncertain to name. The DNA reads TGCAGTGCTAGATCAACCCACTCTGGGCGGTACGAGCAGTACTTC. Its protein product is CSARSTHSGRYEQYF.